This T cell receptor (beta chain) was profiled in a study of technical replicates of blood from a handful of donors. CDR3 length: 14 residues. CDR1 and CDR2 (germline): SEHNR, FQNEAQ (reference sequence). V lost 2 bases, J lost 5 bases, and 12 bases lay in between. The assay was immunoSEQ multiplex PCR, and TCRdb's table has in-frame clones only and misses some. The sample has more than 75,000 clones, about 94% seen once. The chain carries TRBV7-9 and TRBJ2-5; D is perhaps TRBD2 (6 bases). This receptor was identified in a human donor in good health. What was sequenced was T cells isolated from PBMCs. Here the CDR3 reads CASSLWGDEETQYF. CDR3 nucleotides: TGTGCCAGCAGCTTATGGGGGGATGAGGAGACCCAGTACTTC. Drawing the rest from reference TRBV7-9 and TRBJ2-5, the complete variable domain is DTGVSQNPRHKITKRGQNVTFRCDPISEHNRLYWYRQTLGQGPEFLTYFQNEAQLEKSRLLSDRFSAERPKGSFSTLEIQRTEQGDSAMYLCASSLWGDEETQYFGPGTRLLVL.